This passage covers 25 T cell receptor beta chains from one sample sequenced in a study of prognosis after radiotherapy for stage I lung cancer. TCR beta CDR3 was amplified from genomic DNA by two-round multiplex PCR. Initially, in first-round PCR, primers specific to each TRBV and TRBJ gene were used. TCRdb recomputed calls from the multiplex PCR reads with MiXCR, one row per CDR3 protein. This repertoire shows fewer than 40,000 distinct CDR3 sequences, 32% found once; its top ten account for 30% to 40%. Sequencing used PBMCs, obtained before or after stereotactic body radiation therapy (not recorded which). These receptors originate from a donor aged 50 or older with non-small cell lung cancer.

This clonotype was detected ten times or more. The V call is TRBV11-3, the J call TRBJ2-1, with D unresolved. The germline V gene has CDR1 SGHNT and CDR2 YENEEA. CDR3 length: 12 amino acids. Between the trimmed V and J ends, which lost 6 bases and 5 bases, there was a span of 8 bases. The CDR3 here is CASRDGDNEQFF. The CDR3, as DNA: TGTGCCAGCAGGGACGGAGACAATGAGCAGTTCTTC.

Ten or more counts support this clonotype. The chain recombines TRBV12-3 or TRBV12-4 with TRBJ2-7; 9 bases match TRBD1. J gave up 6 bases and V 5 bases, and 8 bases lay outside the gene matches. The CDR3 totals 14 residues. The CDR3 bases are TGTGCCAGCAGTCCGACAGGGGGTCAAGTCGAGCAGTACTTC. Amino acids: CASSPTGGQVEQYF.

The chain uses TRBV5-1 and TRBJ2-7; the match to TRBD2 covers 11 bases. With 4 bases clipped from V and 3 bases from J, the junction kept 9 bases outside the gene matches. CDR3 length: 16 amino acids. CDR1 SGHRS and CDR2 YFSETQ come from the germline V gene. The CDR3 bases are TGCGCCAGCAGCGGGGATCTAGCGGGGGGATTCTACGAGCAGTACTTC. It is translated as CASSGDLAGGFYEQYF.

As regards this clonotype: One junction end disagrees with the germline gene, perhaps due to a read error. This rearrangement joins TRBV6-2 or TRBV6-3 to TRBJ2-7; TRBD1 is a possible D gene (5 bases). CDR3 length: 16 residues. Germline V gene lookup returns CDR1 MNHEY and CDR2 SVGEGT. CDR3 in amino acids: CASSEVIGAATYKQYF. CDR3 sequence (DNA): TGTGCCAGCAGTGAAGTTATTGGGGCAGCGACCTACAAGCAGTACTTC.

This clonotype was counted many times. The chain carries TRBV25-1 and TRBJ1-6; a possible D gene is TRBD1 (6 bases). V was clipped by 2 bases and J by 10 bases, with 15 bases between them. From germline, CDR1 is MGHDK and CDR2 SYGVNS. CDR3 length equals 15 residues. CDR3 in amino acids: CASSENTGPGSPLHF. The CDR3 region has the DNA TGTGCCAGCAGTGAAAATACAGGGCCCGGGTCACCCCTCCACTTT.

This clonotype occurred many times. J is TRBJ1-1 and V is TRBV3-1; no clear D. Per the germline V gene, CDR1 is LGHDT and CDR2 is YNNKEL (reference sequence). Between the trimmed V and J ends, which lost 1 base and 3 bases, there was a span of 12 bases. The CDR3 is made up of 15 amino acids. The CDR3 spells CASSQVRGSDTEAFF. DNA of the CDR3: TGTGCCAGCAGCCAAGTTCGAGGTTCGGACACTGAAGCTTTCTTT.

The chain joins TRBV7-7 to TRBJ1-5, with D possibly being TRBD1 (5 bases). The V end lost 5 bases, the J end lost 4 bases, and 12 bases lay between the germline ends. The CDR3 contains 14 residues. Germline assignment: CDR1 SSHAT and CDR2 FNYEAQ (reference sequence). The CDR3 DNA follows: TGTGCCAGCAGCCATAGACAGCGAAATCAGCCCCAGCATTTT. It specifies CASSHRQRNQPQHF. The full variable domain, in which reference TRBV7-7 and TRBJ1-5 provide the parts outside the CDR3, is GAGVSQSPRYKVTKRGQDVTLRCDPISSHATLYWYQQALGQGPEFLTYFNYEAQPDKSGLPSDRFSAERPEGSISTLTIQRTEQRDSAMYRCASSHRQRNQPQHFGDGTRLSIL.

The table lists this clonotype with many counts. This chain links TRBV7-3 with TRBJ2-3, with D perhaps TRBD1 (6 bases). V lost 3 bases to trimming and J lost 4 bases, with 8 bases between them. From germline, CDR1 is SGHTA and CDR2 FQGTGA. This CDR3 contains 13 residues. CDR3: CASSLAGADTQYF. The CDR3 nucleotides are TGTGCCAGCAGCTTGGCAGGGGCAGATACGCAGTATTTT.

The gene calls are TRBV27 and TRBJ1-5; D is perhaps TRBD1 (5 bases). V lost 5 bases and J lost 11, with 19 bases in between. The CDR3 totals 14 residues. Germline CDR1 MNHEY, CDR2 SMNVEV (reference sequence). The CDR3 reads CASSETAAEVSQHF. The CDR3 DNA is TGTGCCAGCAGTGAGACAGCAGCCGAAGTGTCCCAGCATTTT.

This clonotype has more than one count but fewer than ten. The chain has TRBV6-1 and TRBJ1-2, with D uncertain. The V gene's germline CDR1 is MNHNS and CDR2 SASEGT. This CDR3 has 13 residues. Trimming stripped 6 bases from V and 7 bases from J, with 15 bases between. CDR3 DNA: TGTGCCAGCAGCCCACTCGGACGGCGTGGCTACACCTTC. Encoded protein: CASSPLGRRGYTF.

This clonotype was recorded at least ten times. V and J are TRBV25-1 and TRBJ1-6; 9 nucleotides align to TRBD1. The junction had 5 bases not matched to a gene; V was cut back by 2 bases and J by 0 bases. The germline V gene encodes CDR1 MGHDK and CDR2 SYGVNS. The CDR3 spans 18 residues. The CDR3: CASSEDRGAVSYNSPLHF. CDR3 nucleotide sequence: TGTGCCAGCAGTGAAGACAGGGGGGCCGTCTCCTATAATTCACCCCTCCACTTT.

The V call is TRBV12-3 or TRBV12-4, the J call TRBJ2-2; 9 nucleotides align to TRBD2. The junction had 13 bases not matched to a gene; V was cut back by 3 bases and J by 8 bases. This CDR3 is 17 amino acids long. In nucleotides, the CDR3 is TGTGCCAGCAGTTTCCCCCGGTCTAGCGGGACTATGGGGGAGCTGTTTTTT. Translation: CASSFPRSSGTMGELFF.

This clonotype has at least ten counts. The chain carries TRBV5-5 and TRBJ2-7; 9 bases match TRBD2. V trimming: 4 bases; J trimming: 2 bases; junction bases outside the gene matches: 7. Germline values: CDR1 SGHKS, CDR2 YYEKEE (reference sequence). This CDR3 has 15 amino acids. The CDR3 DNA reads TGTGCCAGCAGCCCTACCCTAGCGGGGACCTACGAGCAGTACTTC. It yields the protein CASSPTLAGTYEQYF. Full variable domain (remainder filled in from reference TRBV5-5 and TRBJ2-7): DAGVTQSPTHLIKTRGQQVTLRCSPISGHKSVSWYQQVLGQGPQFIFQYYEKEERGRGNFPDRFSARQFPNYSSELNVNALLLGDSALYLCASSPTLAGTYEQYFGPGTRLTVT.

Concerning this clonotype: This may stem from a read error, because a much larger clone lies one nucleotide away. The rearrangement uses TRBV20-1 and TRBJ2-5; TRBD1 or TRBD2 may be the D gene (5 bases each). V lost 0 bases, J lost 10 bases, and 18 bases lay in between. From germline, CDR1 is DFQATT and CDR2 SNEGSKA (reference sequence). The CDR3 length is 14 residues. The CDR3 reads CSARDRGRVWDQYF. DNA for the CDR3: TGCAGTGCTAGAGATCGGGGCAGGGTGTGGGACCAGTACTTC.

This clonotype occurred many times. The chain recombines TRBV19 with TRBJ2-7, with 15 bases lining up with TRBD2. This CDR3 has 16 amino acids. From germline, CDR1 is LNHDA and CDR2 SQIVND (reference sequence). V shed 3 bases and J 7 bases; nucleotides not matched to a gene: 7. The CDR3 spells CASSIPGTSGRREQYF. In DNA form, the CDR3 reads TGTGCCAGTAGTATCCCCGGGACTAGCGGGAGGAGAGAGCAGTACTTC.

Only one count was recorded for this clonotype. A far larger clone is one base from this, pointing to a likely read error. The V call is TRBV7-9, the J call TRBJ2-3; D uncertain. The length of the CDR3 is 11 residues. CDR1 is SEHNR and CDR2 is FQNEAQ in the germline V gene (reference sequence). Trimming removed 5 bases at V and 8 bases at J, with 8 bases between. The CDR3 is CASSPCCTQYF. Written as DNA, the CDR3 is TGTGCCAGCAGCCCTTGTTGTACGCAGTATTTT.

This clonotype was detected many times. The rearrangement joins TRBV19 to TRBJ1-5; D is possibly TRBD1 (6 bases). Trimming left V 3 bases short and J 3 bases short, with 12 bases between. The CDR3 contains 15 residues. Germline assignment: CDR1 LNHDA and CDR2 SQIVND (reference sequence). CDR3 sequence (DNA): TGTGCCAGTAGTATTCGCAGGGGCGCCAATCAGCCCCAGCATTTT. Protein sequence: CASSIRRGANQPQHF. Full variable domain (rest looked up from reference TRBV19 and TRBJ1-5): DGGITQSPKYLFRKEGQNVTLSCEQNLNHDAMYWYRQDPGQGLRLIYYSQIVNDFQKGDIAEGYSVSREKKESFPLTVTSAQKNPTAFYLCASSIRRGANQPQHFGDGTRLSIL.

The rearrangement joins TRBV20-1 to TRBJ2-1, with TRBD2 matching over 8 bases. In germline, CDR1 is DFQATT, CDR2 SNEGSKA (reference sequence). The CDR3 consists of 14 residues. Losses at the gene ends were 3 bases for V and 8 bases for J; bases not matched to a gene: 9. CDR3 residues: CSASGDGRADEQFF. The CDR3 bases are TGCAGTGCTAGCGGGGACGGGAGGGCGGATGAGCAGTTCTTC.

This clonotype was counted at least ten times. The chain recombines TRBV19 with TRBJ2-7; 7 bases are shared with TRBD1. Germline V gene sequence: CDR1 LNHDA, CDR2 SQIVND (reference sequence). After removal of 5 bases from V and 3 bases from J, the junction contained 7 bases not matched to a gene. This CDR3 region has 14 residues. The CDR3 DNA reads TGTGCCAGTAGTTCGCCGGGACAGAGCTACGAGCAGTACTTC. Amino acids: CASSSPGQSYEQYF.

Concerning this clonotype: It may be a read error: a sequence one base away is much more abundant. The V call is TRBV2, the J call TRBJ2-3; tentatively, D is TRBD2 (6 bases). Germline values: CDR1 SNHLY, CDR2 FYNNEI. This CDR3 spans 15 amino acids. V was trimmed by 6 bases and J by 2 bases, leaving 15 bases between them. In DNA, the CDR3 is TGTGCCAGCAGCGCGGGAACTCATTTCACAGATACGCAGTATTTT. Its protein product is CASSAGTHFTDTQYF.

This chain connects TRBV6-5 to TRBJ2-1; D is ambiguous. There are 15 residues in the CDR3. CDR1 is MNHEY and CDR2 is SVGAGI in the germline V gene. V lost 1 base to trimming and J lost 0 bases, with 7 bases between them. For the CDR3, the DNA is TGTGCCAGCAGTTACTTTTCAAGCTCCTACAATGAGCAGTTCTTC. As protein: CASSYFSSSYNEQFF.

J is TRBJ2-7 and V is TRBV6-1; possible D gene TRBD1, 5 bases. CDR3 length: 13 residues. Germline values: CDR1 MNHNS, CDR2 SASEGT. Trimming took 7 bases from V and 4 from J, leaving 14 bases between them. The CDR3 sequence: CASNGHGVYEQYF. In nucleotides, the CDR3 is TGTGCCAGCAACGGACATGGGGTATACGAGCAGTACTTC.

The chain employs TRBV7-6 and TRBJ1-1, with 9 nucleotides matching TRBD1. Germline V gives CDR1 SGHVS, CDR2 FNYEAQ. The V gene end was trimmed by 2 bases and the J gene end by 2 bases; junction bases not matched to a gene: 6. The CDR3 totals 16 residues. DNA for the CDR3: TGTGCCAGCAGCTTAACAGGGGGCTTGGGAAACACTGAAGCTTTCTTT. Encoded protein: CASSLTGGLGNTEAFF.

This clonotype occurred many times. V is TRBV5-1 and J is TRBJ2-7; perhaps TRBD2 as D (5 bases). The V gene's germline CDR1 is SGHRS and CDR2 YFSETQ. V lost 0 bases to trimming and J lost 4 bases, with 20 bases between them. The CDR3 contains 17 residues. The CDR3 DNA sequence: TGCGCCAGCAGCTTGGCCGCCCGGGGTAGGCCCGTTTACGAGCAGTACTTC. Translation: CASSLAARGRPVYEQYF.

This clonotype was seen repeatedly, ten times or more. The chain has TRBV27 and TRBJ2-1, with D unclear. With 5 bases removed from V and 5 bases from J, the gap between germline ends came to 10 bases. Germline V gene data show CDR1 as MNHEY and CDR2 as SMNVEV (reference sequence). CDR3 length: 13 residues. In nucleotides, the CDR3 is TGTGCCAGCAGTGCCACTCGTAACAATGAGCAGTTCTTC. The encoded protein is CASSATRNNEQFF.